The present T cell receptor (beta chain) was sequenced within a study of vaccination and CD4 T cells after COVID-19. The Oncomine TCR Beta short-read assay sequenced DNA from cultured CD4+ T cells. TCRdb fed the PCR reads into MiXCR, producing one record per CDR3 protein. The sample consists of approximately 21,000 distinct CDR3 sequences, roughly 51% of them appearing once. Comments on this clonotype: Its antigen is as yet unknown.

This sample's treatment: roughly nine-day PBMC culture with coronavirus spike peptide pools or control peptides (ViraFEST assay). Trimming shortened V by 6 bases and J by 11 bases, and 19 bases separated the two germline ends. This CDR3 has 12 residues. Germline CDR1 and CDR2: DFQATT and SNEGSKA (reference sequence). This chain joins TRBV20-1 and TRBJ1-1; the D gene is possibly TRBD1 (5 bases). The TCR originated in a human donor who had recovered from COVID-19. Sequenced sample: CD4+ T cells from blood, cultured in vitro. The CDR3 DNA is TGCAGTGCAGGGACCGGGGAATCATCCGCTTTCTTT. It translates to CSAGTGESSAFF.